This TCR beta chain emerged from a study of early T cells in non-severe SARS-CoV-2 infection. Study background: Sequencing used unsorted whole-blood bulk RNA, so chains lack pairing.

This clonotype was found many times. TCRdb redid the calling of the 5' RACE reads with MiXCR, one entry per CDR3 protein. The data hold 20,000 to 25,000 distinct CDR3 sequences, with around 5.8% observed a single time. With V trimmed by 0 bases and J by 8 bases, 15 bases remained unmatched. Per germline, CDR1 DFQATT and CDR2 SNEGSKA (reference sequence). This CDR3 has 16 amino acids. The sample in question was whole blood, obtained at baseline. The rearrangement uses TRBV20-1 and TRBJ1-1; 7 nucleotides match TRBD1. The sequence was collected from an adult who was a healthcare worker with PCR-confirmed SARS-CoV-2 infection or an uninfected control (not recorded which). The CDR3 DNA reads as TGCAGTGCTAGAGATCCATTCCGTACAGGGGCCGGGGAAGCTTTCTTT. Its protein is CSARDPFRTGAGEAFF.